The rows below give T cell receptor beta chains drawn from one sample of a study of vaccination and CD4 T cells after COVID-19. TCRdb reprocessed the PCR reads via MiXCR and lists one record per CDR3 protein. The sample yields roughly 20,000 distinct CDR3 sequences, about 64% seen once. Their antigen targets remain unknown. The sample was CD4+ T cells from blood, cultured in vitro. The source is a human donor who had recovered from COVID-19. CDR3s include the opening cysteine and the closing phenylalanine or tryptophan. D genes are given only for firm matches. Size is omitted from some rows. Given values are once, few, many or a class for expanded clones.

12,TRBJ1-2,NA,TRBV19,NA,TGTGCCAGTAGTATGTGGGACTATGGCTACACCTTC,CASSMWDYGYTF
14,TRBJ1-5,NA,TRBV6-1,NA,TGTGCCAGCAGCCCTCAGGGGCTCGATCAGCCCCAGCATTTT,CASSPQGLDQPQHF
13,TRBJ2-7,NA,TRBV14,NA,TGTGCCAGCAGCCAAGACACCTCCTACGAGCAGTACTTC,CASSQDTSYEQYF
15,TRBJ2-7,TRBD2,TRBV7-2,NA,TGTGCCAGCAGCTTAAGGTTTGGGACTAACTACGAGCAGTACTTC,CASSLRFGTNYEQYF
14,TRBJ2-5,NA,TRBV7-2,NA,TGTGCCAGCAGCGGCTTATTCCGGGACCCCCGCCAGTACTTC,CASSGLFRDPRQYF
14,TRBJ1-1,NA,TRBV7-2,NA,TGTGCCAGCAGCTTAAGGTTTCTGAACACTGAAGCTTTCTTT,CASSLRFLNTEAFF
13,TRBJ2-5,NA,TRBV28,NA,TGTGCCAGCAGTTTTTTACAGCGGGAGACCCAGTACTTC,CASSFLQRETQYF
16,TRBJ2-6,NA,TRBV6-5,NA,TGTGCCAGCAGTTACTCGAGGGACTCGGGGGCCAACGTCCTGACTTTC,CASSYSRDSGANVLTF
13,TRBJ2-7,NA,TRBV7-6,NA,TGTGCCAGCAGCCACGGGACTGGCGACGAGCAGTACTTC,CASSHGTGDEQYF
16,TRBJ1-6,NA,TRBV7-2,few,TGTGCCAGCAGCTCGGGCCTTGGGGGCTATAATTCACCCCTCCACTTT,CASSSGLGGYNSPLHF
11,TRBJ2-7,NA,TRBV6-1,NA,TGTGCCAGCAGTGAAGGTGGGGTGGAGTACTTC,CASSEGGVEYF
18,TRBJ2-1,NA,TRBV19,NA,TGTGCCAGTAGTGGACGGACAGGTGGTAGGCTAGCGGGCGATGAGCAGTTCTTC,CASSGRTGGRLAGDEQFF
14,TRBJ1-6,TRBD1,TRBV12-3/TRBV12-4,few,TGTGCCAGCAGACGAGGACAGGGGCGTTCACCCCTCCACTTT,CASRRGQGRSPLHF
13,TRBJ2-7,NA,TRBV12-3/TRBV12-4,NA,TGTGCCAGCAGTTTAGAGGCCCTCTACGAGCAGTACTTC,CASSLEALYEQYF
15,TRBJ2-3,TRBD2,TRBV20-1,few,TGCAGTGCTAGAGGTAGCGGGAGGGGAGGAAATACGCAGTATTTT,CSARGSGRGGNTQYF
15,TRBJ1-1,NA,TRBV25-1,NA,TGTGCCAGCAGTGAGGGGGGCAGTGGGAACACTGAAGCTTTCTTT,CASSEGGSGNTEAFF
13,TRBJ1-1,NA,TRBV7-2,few,TGTGCCAGCAGCTGGGCCGTCAACACTGAAGCTTTCTTT,CASSWAVNTEAFF
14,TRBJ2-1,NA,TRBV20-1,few,TGCAGTCCACGCCGCCGATCAACCTACAATGAGCAGTTCTTC,CSPRRRSTYNEQFF
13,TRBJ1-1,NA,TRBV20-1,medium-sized,TGCAGTGCTAGAGTTGGAGGGCGGAGTGAAGCTTTCTTT,CSARVGGRSEAFF
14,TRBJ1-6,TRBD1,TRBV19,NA,TGTGCCACCCTGGGACAGGGGATTGGTTCACCCCTCCACTTT,CATLGQGIGSPLHF
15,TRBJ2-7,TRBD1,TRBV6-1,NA,TGTGCCAGCAGGAGGTCTACAGGGGGATCCTACGAGCAGTACTTC,CASRRSTGGSYEQYF
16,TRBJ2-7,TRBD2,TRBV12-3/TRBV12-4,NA,TGTGCCAGCAGGCCGGGACTAGCGGGAGCAGCTTCGGGGCAGTACTTC,CASRPGLAGAASGQYF
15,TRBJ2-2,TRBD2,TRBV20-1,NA,TGCAGTGCTCCTAGCGGGAGCAGGTCCACGGGGGAGCTGTTTTTT,CSAPSGSRSTGELFF
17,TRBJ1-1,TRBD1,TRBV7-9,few,TGTGCCAGCAGCCCTCTCTGGACAGGGTTATTGAACACTGAAGCTTTCTTT,CASSPLWTGLLNTEAFF
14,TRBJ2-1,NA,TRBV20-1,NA,TGCAGTGCGCGTTTAGCGGAAGGGAACAATGAGCAGTTCTTC,CSARLAEGNNEQFF
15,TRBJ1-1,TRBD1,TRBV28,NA,TGTGCCAGCAGTTTTCTGGACAGGGCGAACACTGAAGCTTTCTTT,CASSFLDRANTEAFF
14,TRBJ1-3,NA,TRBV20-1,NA,TGCAGTGCCCGGGACTCCAACCAGGGAAACACCATATATTTT,CSARDSNQGNTIYF
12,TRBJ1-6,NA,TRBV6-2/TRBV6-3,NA,TGTGCCAGCAGTTACGGTGGATCACCCCTCCACTTT,CASSYGGSPLHF
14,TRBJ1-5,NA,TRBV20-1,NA,TGCAGTGCCTCACCTCGGGGGAAGGATCAGCCCCAGCATTTT,CSASPRGKDQPQHF
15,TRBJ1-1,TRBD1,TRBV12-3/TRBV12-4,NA,TGTGCCAGCAGACGACCGACAGGGGGGGGGACTGAAGCTTTCTTT,CASRRPTGGGTEAFF
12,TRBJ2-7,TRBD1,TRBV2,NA,TGTGCCAGCAAGGGACAGACCTACGAGCAGTACTTC,CASKGQTYEQYF
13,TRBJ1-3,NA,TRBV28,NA,TGTGCCAGCAGTTTACACAGTGGAAACACCATATATTTT,CASSLHSGNTIYF
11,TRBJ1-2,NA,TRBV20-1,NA,TGCAGAGCGGGACTGACCTATGGCTACACCTTC,CRAGLTYGYTF
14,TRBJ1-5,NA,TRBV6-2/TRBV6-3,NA,TGTGCCAGCAGCTCCGGAGGGAGCAATCAGCCCCAGCATTTT,CASSSGGSNQPQHF
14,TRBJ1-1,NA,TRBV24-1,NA,TGTGCCACCAGTGATTTCCCCGGGTCGCGGGGAGCTTTCTTT,CATSDFPGSRGAFF
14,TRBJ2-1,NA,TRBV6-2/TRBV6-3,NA,TGTGCCAGCAGTTACCTCCGGGAAGGGAATGAGCAGTTCTTC,CASSYLREGNEQFF
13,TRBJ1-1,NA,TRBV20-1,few,TGCAGTGCCCGAGGGCCCTTGACCACTGAAGCTTTCTTT,CSARGPLTTEAFF
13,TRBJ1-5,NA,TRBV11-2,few,TGTGCCAGCAATCAGGGGCCAGATCAGCCCCAGCATTTT,CASNQGPDQPQHF
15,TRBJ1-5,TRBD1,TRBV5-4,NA,TGTGCCAGCAGCCTGGACAGGGCGCGAAATCAGCCCCAGCATTTT,CASSLDRARNQPQHF
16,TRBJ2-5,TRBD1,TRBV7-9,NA,TGTGCCAGCAGCCGGAGCCGACAGGGATCGGATGAGACCCAGTACTTC,CASSRSRQGSDETQYF
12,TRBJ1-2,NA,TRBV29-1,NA,TGCAGCGTTGAGGTCGGGGGAAGTGGCTACACCTTC,CSVEVGGSGYTF
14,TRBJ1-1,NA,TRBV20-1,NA,TGCAGTGCCATAACGACCCAGCTAAACACTGAAGCTTTCTTT,CSAITTQLNTEAFF
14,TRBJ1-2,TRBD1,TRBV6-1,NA,TGTGCCAGCAGGACCATTGGACAGGGGGATGGCTACACCTTC,CASRTIGQGDGYTF
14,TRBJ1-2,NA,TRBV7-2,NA,TGTGCCAGCAGCTTAGATCGGAAGAACTATGGCTACACCTTC,CASSLDRKNYGYTF
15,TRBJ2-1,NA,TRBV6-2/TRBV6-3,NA,TGTGCCAGCACCTCAAGGGGCCCCCCCTACAATGAGCAGTTCTTC,CASTSRGPPYNEQFF
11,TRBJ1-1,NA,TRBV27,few,TGTGCCAGCAGGATGAACACTGAAGCTTTCTTT,CASRMNTEAFF
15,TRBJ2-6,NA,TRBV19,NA,TGTGCCAGTAGATCCGACAGCTCTGGGGCCAACGTCCTGACTTTC,CASRSDSSGANVLTF
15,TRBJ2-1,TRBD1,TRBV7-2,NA,TGTGCCAGCAGCGACGCCGGGACAGGGTTCGATGAGCAGTTCTTC,CASSDAGTGFDEQFF
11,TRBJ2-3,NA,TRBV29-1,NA,TGCAGCGCCTACCTGGGGGATACGCAGTATTTT,CSAYLGDTQYF
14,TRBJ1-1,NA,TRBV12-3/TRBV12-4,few,TGTGCCAGCAGTCCGCCTGGGGTTAACACTGAAGCTTTCTTT,CASSPPGVNTEAFF
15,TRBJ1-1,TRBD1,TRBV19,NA,TGTGCCAGTAGTATCTCGGACAGGGCAAACACTGAAGCTTTCTTT,CASSISDRANTEAFF
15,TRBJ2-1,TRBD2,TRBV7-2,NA,TGTGCCAGCAGCCTACAGACTAGCGCCTACAATGAGCAGTTCTTC,CASSLQTSAYNEQFF
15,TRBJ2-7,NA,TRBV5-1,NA,TGCGCCAGCAGCTTGGTGGGGGCGGATGGCTACGAGCAGTACTTC,CASSLVGADGYEQYF
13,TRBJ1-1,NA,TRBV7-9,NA,TGTGCCTTACAGACAGGCCTAAACACTGAAGCTTTCTTT,CALQTGLNTEAFF